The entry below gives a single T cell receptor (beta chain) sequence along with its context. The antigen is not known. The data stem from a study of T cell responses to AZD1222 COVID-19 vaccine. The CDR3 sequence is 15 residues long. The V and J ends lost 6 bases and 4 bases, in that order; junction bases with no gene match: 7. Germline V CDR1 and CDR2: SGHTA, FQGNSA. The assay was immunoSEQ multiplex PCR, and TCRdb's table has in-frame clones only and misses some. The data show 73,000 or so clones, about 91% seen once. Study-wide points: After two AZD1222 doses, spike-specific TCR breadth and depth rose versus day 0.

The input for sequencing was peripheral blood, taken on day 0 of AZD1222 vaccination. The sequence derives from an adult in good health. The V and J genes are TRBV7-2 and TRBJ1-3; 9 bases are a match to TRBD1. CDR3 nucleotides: TGTGCCAGCAGAACAGGGGGCGCGGGAGGAAACACCATATATTTT. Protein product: CASRTGGAGGNTIYF.